Sequencing of this T cell receptor beta chain was carried out in a study of response to subunit inactivated influenza vaccine. CDR1 is KGHSH, CDR2 LQKENI, per germline. The junction had 3 bases not matched to a gene; V was cut back by 4 bases and J by 0 bases. The CDR3 length is 15 residues. One entry per CDR3 protein results from TCRdb running MiXCR on the RT-PCR reads. This sample carries 750,000 to 850,000 distinct CDR3 sequences, under 20% of them seen once, and the ten largest clones take about 11%. The chain combines TRBV18 with TRBJ2-1; TRBD1 agrees at 7 bases. The TCR originated in a man aged 50 to 60 who received an inactivated influenza vaccine. Source: PBMCs from blood, taken approximately 5 days after vaccination. The CDR3 is CASSQRQGSYNEQFF. As DNA, the CDR3 is TGTGCCAGCTCACAGAGACAGGGCTCCTACAATGAGCAGTTCTTC.